This T cell receptor beta chain was found in a study of CD8+ T cells in alopecia areata. Study as a whole: A regimen of oral tofacitinib, 5 to 10 mg twice daily, was given to treated patients.

Germline V gives CDR1 SGHRS, CDR2 YFSETQ. V lost 6 bases and J 12 bases, leaving 16 bases between the germline ends. The CDR3 is made up of 13 amino acids. Described treatment: oral pan-JAK inhibitor, 5-10 mg twice daily. This clone was counted a few times. RNA extraction and reverse transcription yielded cDNA as sequencing template. Sequencing used immunoSEQ multiplex PCR; TCRdb keeps in-frame clones, though not all of them. The sample consists of 200,000 or so clones, around two fifths of them appearing once. The input for sequencing was CD4+ T cells sorted from blood, taken at approximately week 30, from a patient treated with tofacitinib. The receptor was derived from a human donor with alopecia areata. The V and J genes are TRBV5-1 and TRBJ2-6, with unresolved D. Written as DNA, the CDR3 is TGCGCCAGCACCTTAGGTACAGAGAGCGTCCTGACTTTC. Its protein product is CASTLGTESVLTF.